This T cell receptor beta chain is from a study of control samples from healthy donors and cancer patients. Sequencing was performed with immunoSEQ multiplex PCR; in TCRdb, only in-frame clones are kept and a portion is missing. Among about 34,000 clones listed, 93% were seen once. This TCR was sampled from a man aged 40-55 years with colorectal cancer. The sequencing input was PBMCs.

CDR3 coding DNA: TGTGCCAGCAGCTTTAGCGGTAGGGGCGACGAGCAGTACTTC. Translated, it gives CASSFSGRGDEQYF. The chain joins TRBV13 to TRBJ2-7, with D perhaps matching TRBD2 (6 bases). The V gene's germline CDR1 is PRHDT and CDR2 FYEKMQ (reference sequence). The CDR3 covers 14 residues. V was clipped by 3 bases and J by 5 bases, with 14 bases between them.